This T cell receptor (beta chain) derives from a study of T cells in Graves' hyperthyroidism and ophthalmopathy. Template material for amplifying TCR beta CDR3 regions consisted of RNA transcripts. The HTBI primer set drove a first-round RT-PCR of the TCR CDR3. TCRdb fed the multiplex PCR reads into MiXCR, producing one record per CDR3 protein. The sample shows around 690,000 distinct CDR3 sequences, 15% to 20% of them seen only once. This clonotype was seen at least ten times. Clinicians diagnosed patients from clinical symptoms, serum thyroxine and TRAb, thyroid ultrasound and orbital computed tomography. The receptor comes from a man in his fifties with Graves' hyperthyroidism. The sample taken for sequencing was blood.

The CDR3: CASSGAPLTGAFF. The CDR3 DNA sequence: TGTGCCAGCAGCGGAGCCCCTCTCACGGGAGCTTTCTTT. This chain connects TRBV9 to TRBJ1-1; D ambiguous. CDR1 is SGDLS and CDR2 is YYNGEE in the germline V gene. With 3 bases removed from V and 10 bases from J, the gap between germline ends came to 16 bases. The CDR3 runs to 13 residues.